A single sample is the source of the 31 T cell receptor beta chains below, sequenced in a study of blood T cell repertoires in COVID-19 (dated by TCRdb to 2019 to 2021). Library creation used the immunoSEQ multiplex PCR assay. TCRdb mirrors the immuneACCESS table, restricted to in-frame sequences. Some clones are absent from its copies; in checked studies, under half trace to an unresolved V gene, and the reason for the others is unknown. The sample table shows about 160,000 clones, and approximately 91% are seen once. Clones ranked in the top ten supply approximately 2.2% of the sample. The sample was peripheral blood. These TCRs come from a man between 18 and 35 years old with acute or convalescent COVID-19.

This clone was seen just once. This chain connects TRBV2 to TRBJ2-7; 8 bases map to TRBD2. CDR3 size: 16 residues. J gave up 0 bases and V 10 bases, and 14 bases lay outside the gene matches. Germline V gives CDR1 SNHLY, CDR2 FYNNEI. The CDR3 loop reads CATEGYIAGSSYEQYF. CDR3 nucleotide sequence: TGTGCCACCGAAGGATATATAGCGGGAAGCTCCTACGAGCAGTACTTC. The full variable domain, its missing parts supplied by reference TRBV2 and TRBJ2-7, is EPEVTQTPSHQVTQMGQEVILRCVPISNHLYFYWYRQILGQKVEFLVSFYNNEISEKSEIFDDQFSVERPDGSNFTLKIRSTKLEDSAMYFCATEGYIAGSSYEQYFGPGTRLTVT.

V gene TRBV7-9 combines with J gene TRBJ1-5; D is perhaps TRBD1 (6 bases). The CDR3 loop spans 15 amino acids. CDR1 is SEHNR, CDR2 FQNEAQ, per germline (reference sequence). The V end lost 5 bases, the J end lost 5 bases, and 16 bases lay between the germline ends. The CDR3 DNA follows: TGTGCCAGCAGCAGAATCGACAGGATTGATCAGCCCCAGCATTTT. Encoded protein: CASSRIDRIDQPQHF.

This chain uses TRBV18 with TRBJ1-4; D is unclear. Germline V lookup: CDR1 KGHSH, CDR2 LQKENI. Trimming removed 1 base from V and 1 base from J, with 7 bases in between. The CDR3 sequence is 15 residues long. This chain's CDR3 is CASSPRRETNEKLFF. In DNA, the CDR3 is TGTGCCAGCTCACCACGGCGGGAAACTAATGAAAAACTGTTTTTT.

The chain employs TRBV12-2 and TRBJ2-7; no DNA check was done on the table's D call, TRBD1. TRBV12-2 is marked as a pseudogene. There are 16 residues in the CDR3. The chain's CDR3 is CASRLQSEPGHYEQYF. CDR3 coding DNA: TGTGCAAGTCGCTTACAAAGCGAACCAGGACACTACGAGCAGTACTTC.

J is TRBJ1-2 and V is TRBV29-1, with 8 bases lining up with TRBD1. Germline V gives CDR1 SQVTM, CDR2 ANQGSEA. CDR3 length: 13 amino acids. V trimming: 5 bases; J trimming: 7 bases; junction bases outside the gene matches: 9. The CDR3 reads CSVLSGGLVGYTF. DNA for the CDR3: TGCAGCGTTCTTTCAGGGGGCCTAGTTGGCTACACCTTC.

The rearrangement joins TRBV18 to TRBJ1-5, with 7 bases aligning to TRBD1. Germline CDR1 is KGHSH and CDR2 is LQKENI. The CDR3 covers 15 residues. The V segment lost 4 bases and the J segment 4 bases; nucleotides outside the gene matches: 7. The CDR3 region has the DNA TGTGCCAGCTCACAAGAGACAGGGATAAATCAGCCCCAGCATTTT. Its translation is CASSQETGINQPQHF.

The V call is TRBV18, the J call TRBJ1-2; no reliable D call. With 1 base removed from V and 6 bases from J, the gap between germline ends came to 9 bases. The length of the CDR3 is 13 residues. From germline, CDR1 is KGHSH and CDR2 LQKENI. The CDR3: CASSPRPVDGYTF. CDR3 sequence (DNA): TGTGCCAGCTCACCACGCCCCGTAGATGGCTACACCTTC.

This clone was recorded only once. The chain joins TRBV6-5 to TRBJ1-2, with 9 nucleotides matching TRBD1. This CDR3 comprises 14 residues. Trimming took 4 bases from V and 5 from J; bases not matched to a gene: 5. CDR1 is MNHEY, CDR2 SVGAGI, per germline. The CDR3 nucleotides read TGTGCCAGCAGTTTGGGGACAGGGTCTTATGGCTACACCTTC. Translation: CASSLGTGSYGYTF.

This sequence joins TRBV14 and TRBJ2-3, with D possibly being TRBD1 (6 bases). V was clipped by 6 bases and J by 4 bases, with 17 bases between them. Per the germline V gene, CDR1 is SGHDN and CDR2 is FVKESK. There are 15 residues in the CDR3. CDR3 in DNA: TGTGCCAGCAGACCCACAGGGTCGAAGGCAGATACGCAGTATTTT. It yields the protein CASRPTGSKADTQYF.

The genes are TRBV5-1 and TRBJ1-4, with D unresolved. V lost 4 bases and J 5 bases, leaving 12 bases between the germline ends. The length of the CDR3 is 14 residues. Germline V CDR1 and CDR2: SGHRS, YFSETQ. CDR3 DNA: TGCGCCAGCAGCCCTGGCGGGGTAAATGAAAAACTGTTTTTT. This encodes CASSPGGVNEKLFF.

The rearrangement uses TRBV7-9 and TRBJ2-5; D possibly corresponds to TRBD1 (6 bases). This CDR3 region has 15 residues. Trimming shortened V by 3 bases and J by 1 base, and 12 bases separated the two germline ends. CDR1 is SEHNR, CDR2 FQNEAQ, per germline (reference sequence). This chain's CDR3 is CASSFSGQTQETQYF. CDR3 nucleotide sequence: TGTGCCAGCAGCTTTTCCGGACAGACCCAAGAGACCCAGTACTTC. The whole variable domain, remainder taken from reference TRBV7-9 and TRBJ2-5, is DTGVSQNPRHKITKRGQNVTFRCDPISEHNRLYWYRQTLGQGPEFLTYFQNEAQLEKSRLLSDRFSAERPKGSFSTLEIQRTEQGDSAMYLCASSFSGQTQETQYFGPGTRLLVL.

This clone was observed once. The chain employs TRBV3-1 (or the pseudogene TRBV3-2) and TRBJ1-6, with 8 positions matching TRBD1. Germline CDR1 reads LGHDT; CDR2 reads YNNKEL (reference sequence). This CDR3 has 19 residues. V lost 5 bases to trimming and J lost 5 bases; unmatched junction nucleotides: 17. The CDR3 DNA follows: TGTGCCAGCAGCACACGGGACAGGAGTTGGGGCATTAATAATTCACCCCTCCACTTT. This sequence encodes CASSTRDRSWGINNSPLHF.

The chain is built from TRBV7-6 and TRBJ1-1; TRBD1 is a possible D gene (6 bases). This CDR3 contains 15 residues. The germline V and J ends were trimmed by 2 bases and 4 bases, with 14 bases remaining between them. CDR1 is SGHVS, CDR2 FNYEAQ, per germline. This CDR3 is CASSLWKQGTTEAFF. The DNA for the CDR3 is TGTGCCAGCAGCTTATGGAAGCAGGGGACCACTGAAGCTTTCTTT.

The chain employs TRBV30 and TRBJ2-3; 8 nucleotides line up with TRBD2. The germline gives CDR1 GTSNPN, CDR2 SVGIG (reference sequence). There are 20 residues in the CDR3. The V gene end was trimmed by 2 bases and the J gene end by 0 bases; junction bases not matched to a gene: 19. The CDR3 protein is CAWSTGARGGPKVSTDTQYF. The CDR3 nucleotides read TGTGCCTGGAGTACGGGGGCTCGGGGGGGACCGAAGGTTAGCACAGATACGCAGTATTTT.

The rearrangement uses TRBV27 and TRBJ2-5, with 9 positions matching TRBD1. Germline assignment: CDR1 MNHEY and CDR2 SMNVEV (reference sequence). The CDR3 contains 14 residues. V gave up 2 bases and J gave up 4 bases; unmatched junction bases: 2. The CDR3 DNA reads as TGTGCCAGCAGTTTAACAGGGGGCAGAGAGACCCAGTACTTC. This gives the protein CASSLTGGRETQYF.

The gene calls are TRBV18 and TRBJ2-1; TRBD2 matches at 11 bases. The CDR3 extends over 15 amino acids. Germline lookup yields CDR1 KGHSH and CDR2 LQKENI. Germline trimming cut 3 bases from V and 5 bases from J; bases unmatched to any gene: 3. The CDR3 DNA reads TGTGCCAGCTCACCGGGACTAGCGGTTAACAATGAGCAGTTCTTC. As protein: CASSPGLAVNNEQFF. The variable domain in full, with the rest retrieved from reference TRBV18 and TRBJ2-1, is NAGVMQNPRHLVRRRGQEARLRCSPMKGHSHVYWYRQLPEEGLKFMVYLQKENIIDESGMPKERFSAEFPKEGPSILRIQQVVRGDSAAYFCASSPGLAVNNEQFFGPGTRLTVL.

This clone has more than one count but fewer than ten. The chain uses TRBV27 and TRBJ2-7, with 14 bases lining up with TRBD2. With V trimmed by 4 bases and J by 4 bases, 6 bases remained unmatched. CDR1 is MNHEY and CDR2 is SMNVEV in the germline V gene (reference sequence). The CDR3 sequence is 16 residues long. The CDR3 loop is CASSSRLAGGPYEQYF. CDR3 nucleotide sequence: TGTGCCAGCAGTTCTAGACTAGCGGGAGGGCCTTACGAGCAGTACTTC.

This CDR3 reads CASSLAWQYNEQFF. The CDR3, as DNA: TGTGCCAGCAGCTTAGCGTGGCAGTACAATGAGCAGTTCTTC. The V gene is TRBV7-8, the J gene TRBJ2-1; no firm D call. The length of the CDR3 is 14 residues. V lost 0 bases, J lost 4 bases, and 7 bases lay in between. The germline V gene encodes CDR1 SGHVS and CDR2 FQNEAQ. The full variable domain, its missing parts supplied by reference TRBV7-8 and TRBJ2-1, is GAGVSQSPRYKVAKRGQDVALRCDPISGHVSLFWYQQALGQGPEFLTYFQNEAQLDKSGLPSDRFFAERPEGSVSTLKIQRTQQEDSAVYLCASSLAWQYNEQFFGPGTRLTVL.

The chain is built from TRBV3-1 (or the pseudogene TRBV3-2) and TRBJ1-2, with TRBD1 matching 7 bases. Germline CDR1 reads LGHDT; CDR2 reads YNNKEL (reference sequence). The CDR3 totals 15 residues. The V gene end was trimmed by 5 bases and the J gene end by 8 bases; junction bases not matched to a gene: 14. CDR3 sequence: CASSLTSQRGRGYTF. The CDR3 bases are TGTGCCAGCAGCTTGACTTCCCAAAGGGGGCGCGGCTACACCTTC.

The table lists this clone with a count of one. The rearrangement links TRBV19 to TRBJ1-2; 8 nucleotides match TRBD1. Germline CDR1 reads LNHDA; CDR2 reads SQIVND (reference sequence). Trimming cost V 4 bases and J 3 bases; bases outside gene matches: 7. The CDR3 is 15 residues long. The CDR3 nucleotides are TGTGCCAGTAGTAATACCGGACAGGGAGACTATGGCTACACCTTC. It yields the protein CASSNTGQGDYGYTF. The full variable domain, rest sourced from reference TRBV19 and TRBJ1-2, is DGGITQSPKYLFRKEGQNVTLSCEQNLNHDAMYWYRQDPGQGLRLIYYSQIVNDFQKGDIAEGYSVSREKKESFPLTVTSAQKNPTAFYLCASSNTGQGDYGYTFGSGTRLTVV.

The rearrangement uses TRBV10-1 and TRBJ2-3; 9 bases are shared with TRBD2. The CDR3 loop spans 17 amino acids. Looked up from germline, CDR1 is WNHNN and CDR2 is SYGVQD (reference sequence). V dropped 2 bases and J dropped 5; count of bases not matched to a gene: 11. This CDR3 reads CASSEPGLAREGDTQYF. The CDR3 DNA follows: TGCGCCAGCAGTGAGCCCGGACTAGCGCGAGAAGGAGATACGCAGTATTTT.

The chain is built from TRBV29-1 and TRBJ1-1; D is possibly TRBD1 (6 bases). From germline, CDR1 is SQVTM and CDR2 ANQGSEA. The CDR3 length is 14 residues. V gave up 6 bases and J gave up 2 bases, with 16 bases separating them. DNA for the CDR3: TGCAGCGTGTGCAGGGGTGGACCCAACACTGAAGCTTTCTTT. It is translated as CSVCRGGPNTEAFF.

This clone was detected only a few times. This chain joins TRBV7-2 and TRBJ1-1; TRBD1 agrees at 7 bases. This CDR3 has 12 amino acids. Per the germline V gene, CDR1 is SGHTA and CDR2 is FQGNSA. V dropped 6 bases and J dropped 7; count of bases not matched to a gene: 5. The CDR3 bases are TGTGCCAGCAGACGGGACAGCTATGAAGCTTTCTTT. It codes for CASRRDSYEAFF.

The V gene is TRBV6-5, the J gene TRBJ1-5; 7 nucleotides match TRBD1. Germline trimming cut 6 bases from V and 4 bases from J; bases unmatched to any gene: 3. Per germline, CDR1 MNHEY and CDR2 SVGAGI. The CDR3 covers 13 residues. The CDR3 DNA is TGTGCCAGCAGCAGGGACAGTAATCAGCCCCAGCATTTT. Protein sequence: CASSRDSNQPQHF.

This chain uses TRBV6-2 or TRBV6-3 with TRBJ1-5; 7 bases are shared with TRBD1. CDR3 length equals 16 residues. Germline V gene lookup returns CDR1 MNHEY and CDR2 SVGEGT. V lost 0 bases and J lost 6; bases outside the gene matches: 8. CDR3 sequence (DNA): TGTGCCAGCAGTTACTCGGCGGGACAGAACATTCAGCCCCAGCATTTT. This translates into CASSYSAGQNIQPQHF.

V usage is TRBV10-3 and J usage is TRBJ1-1; D not resolved. Germline values: CDR1 ENHRY, CDR2 SYGVKD. The V end lost 0 bases, the J end lost 4 bases, and 6 bases lay between the germline ends. The CDR3 is made up of 13 amino acids. The CDR3 is CAISESGGTEAFF. CDR3 DNA sequence: TGTGCCATCAGTGAGTCGGGAGGCACTGAAGCTTTCTTT.

J is TRBJ1-1 and V is TRBV5-5, with D unclear. The CDR3 loop spans 14 amino acids. Per the germline V gene, CDR1 is SGHKS and CDR2 is YYEKEE (reference sequence). Trimming removed 2 bases at V and 0 bases at J, with 8 bases between. CDR3 loop: CASSLPGLNTEAFF. The CDR3 nucleotides are TGTGCCAGCAGCTTACCGGGGTTGAACACTGAAGCTTTCTTT.

This chain joins TRBV4-2 and TRBJ1-2; TRBD1 matches 7 bases. Per the germline V gene, CDR1 is LGHNA and CDR2 is YNFKEQ. Trimming took 3 bases from V and 2 from J; bases not matched to a gene: 9. The CDR3 runs 16 residues. CDR3 region: CASSQSTQGKNYGYTF. The CDR3 DNA is TGTGCCAGCAGCCAGTCAACACAGGGGAAGAACTATGGCTACACCTTC.

The chain employs TRBV5-1 and TRBJ1-1; D remains ambiguous. The germline gives CDR1 SGHRS, CDR2 YFSETQ. The length of the CDR3 is 15 residues. The V and J ends lost 4 bases and 0 bases respectively, with 13 bases between them. For the CDR3, the DNA is TGCGCCAGCAGCCCTGGTGGGCATTTGAACACTGAAGCTTTCTTT. Translated, it gives CASSPGGHLNTEAFF.

CDR3 residues: CASSVDSGGYQETQYF. In nucleotides, the CDR3 is TGTGCCAGCAGCGTAGATAGCGGGGGGTACCAAGAGACCCAGTACTTC. The chain uses TRBV9 and TRBJ2-5, with 10 bases fitting TRBD2. Losses at the gene ends were 0 bases for V and 0 bases for J; bases not matched to a gene: 2. Germline CDR1 SGDLS, CDR2 YYNGEE. This CDR3 is built from 16 residues.

This chain uses TRBV30 with TRBJ1-2; D is unclear. The germline CDR1 and CDR2 sequences are GTSNPN and SVGIG (reference sequence). This CDR3 has 12 amino acids. V dropped 7 bases and J dropped 4 bases, with 13 bases sitting between them. In DNA form, the CDR3 reads TGTGCCTCCAACCCAGGTGGCTATGGCTACACCTTC. Protein: CASNPGGYGYTF.